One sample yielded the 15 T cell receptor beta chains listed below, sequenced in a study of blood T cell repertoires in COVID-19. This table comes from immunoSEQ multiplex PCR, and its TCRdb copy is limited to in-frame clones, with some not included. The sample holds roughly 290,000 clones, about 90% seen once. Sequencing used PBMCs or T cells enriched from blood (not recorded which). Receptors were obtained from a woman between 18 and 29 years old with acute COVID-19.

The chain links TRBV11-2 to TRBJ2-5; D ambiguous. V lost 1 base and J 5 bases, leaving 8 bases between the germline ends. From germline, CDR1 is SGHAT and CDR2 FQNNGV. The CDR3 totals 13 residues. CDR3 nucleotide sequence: TGTGCCAGCAGCTTAGGGCCGGAGGAGACCCAGTACTTC. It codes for CASSLGPEETQYF.

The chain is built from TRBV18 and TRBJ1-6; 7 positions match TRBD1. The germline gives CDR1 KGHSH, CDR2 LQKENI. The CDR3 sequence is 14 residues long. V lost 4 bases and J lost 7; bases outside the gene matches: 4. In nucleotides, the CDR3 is TGTGCCAGCTCACGGGACAGAAACAATTCACCCCTCCACTTT. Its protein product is CASSRDRNNSPLHF. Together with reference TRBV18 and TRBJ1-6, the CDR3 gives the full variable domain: NAGVMQNPRHLVRRRGQEARLRCSPMKGHSHVYWYRQLPEEGLKFMVYLQKENIIDESGMPKERFSAEFPKEGPSILRIQQVVRGDSAAYFCASSRDRNNSPLHFGNGTRLTVT.

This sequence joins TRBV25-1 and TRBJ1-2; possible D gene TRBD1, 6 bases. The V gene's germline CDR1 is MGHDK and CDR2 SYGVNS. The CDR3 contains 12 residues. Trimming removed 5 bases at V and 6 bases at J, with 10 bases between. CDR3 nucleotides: TGTGCCAGCAGTCGGACAGATAATGGCTACACCTTC. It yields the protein CASSRTDNGYTF.

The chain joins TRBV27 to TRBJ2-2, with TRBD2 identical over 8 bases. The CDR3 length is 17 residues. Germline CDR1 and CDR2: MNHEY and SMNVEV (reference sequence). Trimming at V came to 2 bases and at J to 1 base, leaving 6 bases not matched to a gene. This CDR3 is CASSLLKTSENTGELFF. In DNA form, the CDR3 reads TGTGCCAGCAGTTTACTAAAGACTAGCGAGAACACCGGGGAGCTGTTTTTT.

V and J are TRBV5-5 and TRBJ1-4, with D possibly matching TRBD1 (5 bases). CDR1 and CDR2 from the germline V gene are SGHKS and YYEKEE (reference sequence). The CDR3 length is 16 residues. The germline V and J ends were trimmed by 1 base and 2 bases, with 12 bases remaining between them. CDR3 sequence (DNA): TGTGCCAGCAGCTTGTCTTCTGGGGCCACTAATGAAAAACTGTTTTTT. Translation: CASSLSSGATNEKLFF.

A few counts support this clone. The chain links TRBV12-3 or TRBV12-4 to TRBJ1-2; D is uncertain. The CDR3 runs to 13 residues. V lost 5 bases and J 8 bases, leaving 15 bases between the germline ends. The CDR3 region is CASSPPSRAGYTF. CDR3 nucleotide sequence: TGTGCCAGCAGTCCCCCCTCTCGCGCGGGCTACACCTTC.

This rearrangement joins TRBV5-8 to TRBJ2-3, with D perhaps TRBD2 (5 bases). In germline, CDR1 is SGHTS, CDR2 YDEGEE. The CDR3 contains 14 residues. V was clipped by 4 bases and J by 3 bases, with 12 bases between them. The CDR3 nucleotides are TGTGCCAGCAGCCTACGGGGTTTAACAGATACGCAGTATTTT. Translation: CASSLRGLTDTQYF.

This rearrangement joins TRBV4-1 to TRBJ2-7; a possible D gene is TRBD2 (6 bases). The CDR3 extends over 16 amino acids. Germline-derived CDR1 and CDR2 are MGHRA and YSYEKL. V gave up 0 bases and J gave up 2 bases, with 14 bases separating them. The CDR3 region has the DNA TGCGCCAGCAGCCAAGATTCGACTAGTTTTACCTACGAGCAGTACTTC. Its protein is CASSQDSTSFTYEQYF.

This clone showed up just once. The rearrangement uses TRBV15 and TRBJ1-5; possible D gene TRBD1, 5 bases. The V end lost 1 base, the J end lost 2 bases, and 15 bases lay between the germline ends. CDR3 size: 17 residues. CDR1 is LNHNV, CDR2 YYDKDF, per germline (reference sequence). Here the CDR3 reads CATSRGLSGVGNQPQHF. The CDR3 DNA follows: TGTGCCACCAGCAGAGGCCTTTCGGGGGTGGGCAATCAGCCCCAGCATTTT.

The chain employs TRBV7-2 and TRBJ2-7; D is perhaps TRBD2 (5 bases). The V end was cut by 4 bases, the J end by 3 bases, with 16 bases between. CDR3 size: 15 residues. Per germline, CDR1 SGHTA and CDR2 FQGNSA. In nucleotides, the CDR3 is TGTGCCAGCAGCTACAAATACGGGAACGTCTACGAGCAGTACTTC. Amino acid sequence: CASSYKYGNVYEQYF. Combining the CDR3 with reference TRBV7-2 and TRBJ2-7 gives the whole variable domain GAGVSQSPSNKVTEKGKDVELRCDPISGHTALYWYRQSLGQGLEFLIYFQGNSAPDKSGLPSDRFSAERTGGSVSTLTIQRTQQEDSAVYLCASSYKYGNVYEQYFGPGTRLTVT.

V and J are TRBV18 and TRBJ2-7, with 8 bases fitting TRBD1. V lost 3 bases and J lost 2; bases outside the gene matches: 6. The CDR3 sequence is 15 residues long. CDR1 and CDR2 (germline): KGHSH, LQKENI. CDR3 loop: CASSPRTGSAYEQYF. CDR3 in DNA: TGTGCCAGCTCACCGCGGACAGGGTCTGCCTACGAGCAGTACTTC.

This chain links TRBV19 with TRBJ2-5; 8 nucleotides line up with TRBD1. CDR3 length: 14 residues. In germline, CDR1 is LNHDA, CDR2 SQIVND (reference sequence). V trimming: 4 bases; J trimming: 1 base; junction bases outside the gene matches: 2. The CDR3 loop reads CASSRTGIQETQYF. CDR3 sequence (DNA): TGTGCCAGTAGTAGGACAGGGATCCAAGAGACCCAGTACTTC.

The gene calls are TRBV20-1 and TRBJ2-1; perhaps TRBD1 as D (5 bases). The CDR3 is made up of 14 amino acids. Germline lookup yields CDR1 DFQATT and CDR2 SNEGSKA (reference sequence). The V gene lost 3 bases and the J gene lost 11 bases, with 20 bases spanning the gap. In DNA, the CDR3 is TGCAGTGCTAGTGGTCAGGGAAGCCTAGGAAAGCAGTTCTTC. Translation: CSASGQGSLGKQFF.

The CDR3 DNA follows: TGTGCCAGCAGTCCGTGGACAGCCTATGGCTACACCTTC. The encoded protein is CASSPWTAYGYTF. The chain is built from TRBV12-3 or TRBV12-4 and TRBJ1-2, with a possible D match to TRBD1 (6 bases). V was clipped by 5 bases and J by 4 bases, with 11 bases between them. The CDR3 runs 13 residues.

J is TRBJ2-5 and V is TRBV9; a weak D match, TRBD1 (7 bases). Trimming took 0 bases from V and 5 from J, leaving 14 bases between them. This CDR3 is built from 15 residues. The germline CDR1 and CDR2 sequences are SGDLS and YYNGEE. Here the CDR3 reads CASSVATGAGETQYF. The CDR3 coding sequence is TGTGCCAGCAGCGTAGCAACAGGGGCGGGGGAGACCCAGTACTTC. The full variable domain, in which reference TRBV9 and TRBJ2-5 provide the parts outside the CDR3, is DSGVTQTPKHLITATGQRVTLRCSPRSGDLSVYWYQQSLDQGLQFLIQYYNGEERAKGNILERFSAQQFPDLHSELNLSSLELGDSALYFCASSVATGAGETQYFGPGTRLLVL.